This record looks at one T cell receptor beta chain sequence and its context. The antigen remains undetermined. The donors, nominally healthy at sampling, likely had unrecorded immune exposures. The PCR contained 60 Vbeta and 13 Jbeta primers. TCRdb's copy holds only in-frame clones and misses some; the assay was immunoSEQ multiplex PCR. The sample holds some 150,000 clones, roughly 71% seen once. The data were obtained in a study of cytomegalovirus exposure and HLA in healthy donors. The CDR3 totals 13 residues. V dropped 3 bases and J dropped 8 bases, with 14 bases sitting between them. Germline CDR1 reads SGDLS; CDR2 reads YYNGEE. Study observations and caveats: Reported findings show TCR beta sequences accurately forecast HLA-A and HLA-B alleles in most subjects. The classifier, whose performance was assessed in both the original and validation cohorts, reportedly diagnosed cytomegalovirus status with high specificity and sensitivity. The likely origin of a cluster of highly shared sequence variants was a sequencing artifact.

The sequenced sample consisted of PBMCs. The chain couples TRBV9 to TRBJ1-2; weak D call: TRBD1 (6 bases). This sequence was found in a woman aged 40 to 49 in good health and CMV-seronegative. For the CDR3, the DNA is TGTGCCAGCAGCGCGGGACAAGGAGGAGGCTACACCTTC. It translates to CASSAGQGGGYTF.